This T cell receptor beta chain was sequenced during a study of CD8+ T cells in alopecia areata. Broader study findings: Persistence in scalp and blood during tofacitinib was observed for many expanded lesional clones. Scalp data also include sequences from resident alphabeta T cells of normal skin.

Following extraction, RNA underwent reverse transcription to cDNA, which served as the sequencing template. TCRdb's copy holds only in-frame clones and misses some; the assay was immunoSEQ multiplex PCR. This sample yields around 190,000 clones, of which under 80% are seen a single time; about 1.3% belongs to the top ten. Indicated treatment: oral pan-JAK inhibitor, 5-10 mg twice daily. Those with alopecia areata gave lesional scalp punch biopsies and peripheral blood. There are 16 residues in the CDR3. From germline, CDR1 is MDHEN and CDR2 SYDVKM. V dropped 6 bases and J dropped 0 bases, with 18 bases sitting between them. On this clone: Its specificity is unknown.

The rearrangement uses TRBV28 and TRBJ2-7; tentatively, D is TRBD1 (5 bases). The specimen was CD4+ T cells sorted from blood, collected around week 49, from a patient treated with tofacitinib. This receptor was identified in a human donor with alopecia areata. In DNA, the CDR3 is TGTGCCAGCAGCCCCACAGGCTCCCTGAGCTCCTACGAGCAGTACTTC. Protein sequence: CASSPTGSLSSYEQYF.